This TCR beta chain was retrieved from a study of glioma-infiltrating T cells after dendritic cell vaccination. The time point: after dendritic cell vaccination, including at tumor progression/relapse. All glioblastoma patients lacked an isocitrate dehydrogenase mutation. Method: immunoSEQ multiplex PCR; TCRdb's copy keeps in-frame clones and lacks some. Seen here are roughly 80,000 clones, roughly 84% observed once, and the top ten hold approximately 2.1%. The clonotype originates from a human donor with glioblastoma. Material: blood, obtained after dendritic cell vaccination.

The chain's CDR3 is CASSPHPGTEAFF. CDR3 DNA: TGTGCCAGCAGCCCCCATCCGGGCACTGAAGCTTTCTTT. The chain combines TRBV14 with TRBJ1-1; no firm D call. The CDR3 is made up of 13 amino acids. Trimming pared 4 bases from V and 4 bases from J, leaving 10 bases between. From germline, CDR1 is SGHDN and CDR2 FVKESK.